The clone carrying this TCR beta chain was seen ten or more times. Its specificity is not known. The sample originates from a study of T cell repertoires in cytomegalovirus infection. Background on the study: CMV infection together with matching HLA type was indicated by public TCR beta signatures. Whole-study findings and limits: The study identified carriers of CMV plus the relevant HLA from cumulative public TCR beta family frequency. The study found HLA-C-restricted CMV-specific TCR beta clonotypes dominating the ex vivo response.

Trimming shortened V by 6 bases and J by 3 bases, and 9 bases separated the two germline ends. The CDR3 covers 13 residues. TCRdb itself ran the reads through MiXCR, one entry per CDR3 protein. The table records about 490,000 distinct CDR3 sequences, around 11% of them present only once. The V and J genes are TRBV12-3 or TRBV12-4 and TRBJ1-5, with D possibly TRBD1 on 6 matching bases. The specimen was PBMCs. The clonotype comes from a human donor in good health (CMV status not recorded). Some clones in this sample may be carry-over from other donors' samples. The CDR3 region has the DNA TGTGCCAGCAGGGGGGGGCCCAATCAGCCCCAGCATTTT. As protein: CASRGGPNQPQHF.